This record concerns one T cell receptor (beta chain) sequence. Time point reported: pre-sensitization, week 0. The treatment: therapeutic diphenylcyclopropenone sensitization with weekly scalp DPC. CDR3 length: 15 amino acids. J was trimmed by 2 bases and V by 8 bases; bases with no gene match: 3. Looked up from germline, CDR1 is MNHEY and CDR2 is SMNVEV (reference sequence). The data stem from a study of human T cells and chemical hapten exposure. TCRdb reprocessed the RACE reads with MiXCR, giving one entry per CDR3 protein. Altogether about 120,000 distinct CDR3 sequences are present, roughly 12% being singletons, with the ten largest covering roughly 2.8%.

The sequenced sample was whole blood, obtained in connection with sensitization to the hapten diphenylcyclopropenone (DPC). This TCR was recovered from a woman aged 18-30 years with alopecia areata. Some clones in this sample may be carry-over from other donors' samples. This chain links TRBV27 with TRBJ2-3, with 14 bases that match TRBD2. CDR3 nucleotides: TGTGCCAGCGGGACTAGCGGGGGTGTCACAGATACGCAGTATTTT. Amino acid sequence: CASGTSGGVTDTQYF.